This is a list of T cell receptor beta chains from one sample in a study of T cells in localized non-small cell lung cancer. Clones were sequenced by immunoSEQ multiplex PCR, and TCRdb holds only the in-frame ones, with some missing. The sample includes tens of thousands of clones, roughly 90% of them seen just once. This sample comprised peripheral blood, obtained before any cancer treatment. The receptors shown here come from a woman between 40 and 69 years old with stage I lung adenocarcinoma. The CDR3 runs from the conserved cysteine through the conserved F or W. A D gene is named only where the DNA matches it firmly. The size of a clone is reported for some rows only, either as once, few or many, or as a class for expanded clones.

D: TRBD2; V: TRBV11-2; J: TRBJ2-1; size: -; DNA: TGTGCCAGCCAGCTTGGCGGGGGGTACAATGAGCAGTTCTTC; CDR3: CASQLGGGYNEQFF
D: TRBD2; V: TRBV5-8; J: TRBJ2-5; size: -; DNA: TGTGCCAGCAGTCCCTGGACTAGCGGGGATCAAGAGACCCAGTACTTC; CDR3: CASSPWTSGDQETQYF
D: -; V: TRBV14; J: TRBJ2-3; size: -; DNA: TGTGCCAGCAGCCGGAGTATTACAGATACGCAGTATTTT; CDR3: CASSRSITDTQYF
D: -; V: TRBV5-1; J: TRBJ1-4; size: -; DNA: TGCGCCAGCAGCTCACCGGCGGGCCCCTGGGCCGAAAAACTGTTTTTT; CDR3: CASSSPAGPWAEKLFF
D: TRBD1; V: TRBV7-3; J: TRBJ2-4; size: -; DNA: TGTGCCAGCAGCGAGCAAGGGGGCGGGAACATTCAGTACTTC; CDR3: CASSEQGGGNIQYF
D: -; V: TRBV14; J: TRBJ1-1; size: -; DNA: TGTGCCAGCAGCCCCGCGGGGGGACACACTGAAGCTTTCTTT; CDR3: CASSPAGGHTEAFF
D: -; V: TRBV20-1; J: TRBJ2-7; size: once; DNA: TGCAGTGCTTCCATTGGCCAACAAGTGTACTTC; CDR3: CSASIGQQVYF
D: -; V: TRBV7-3; J: TRBJ2-6; size: -; DNA: TGTGCCAGCAGCTTTTATGGGGCCAACGTCCTGACTTTC; CDR3: CASSFYGANVLTF
D: -; V: TRBV19; J: TRBJ2-7; size: once; DNA: TGTGCCAGTACCCGATCCGCAGGGGCTCCCTACGAGCAGTACTTC; CDR3: CASTRSAGAPYEQYF
D: -; V: TRBV4-3; J: TRBJ2-3; size: -; DNA: TGCGCCAGCAGCCAAGTCGCGGTAGGGGATACGCAGTATTTT; CDR3: CASSQVAVGDTQYF
D: TRBD1; V: TRBV6-5; J: TRBJ2-7; size: -; DNA: TGTGCCAGCAGTTACGGACAGGGATCCTACGAGCAGTACTTC; CDR3: CASSYGQGSYEQYF
D: -; V: TRBV9; J: TRBJ1-1; size: -; DNA: TGTGCCAGCAACCCGGCCGGGGGGAACACTGAAGCTTTCTTT; CDR3: CASNPAGGNTEAFF
D: -; V: TRBV9; J: TRBJ1-4; size: -; DNA: TGTGCCAGCAGCGTAGGGGGTGTGGGGGAAAAACTGTTTTTT; CDR3: CASSVGGVGEKLFF
D: -; V: TRBV18; J: TRBJ2-2; size: -; DNA: TGTGCCAGCTCCTTAGGCCTGGGGGACACCGGGGAGCTGTTTTTT; CDR3: CASSLGLGDTGELFF
D: -; V: TRBV7-9; J: TRBJ2-2; size: -; DNA: TGTGCCAGCTCAGCGGCCGCCGCGGACACCGGGGAGCTGTTTTTT; CDR3: CASSAAAADTGELFF
D: TRBD1; V: TRBV6-5; J: TRBJ1-5; size: -; DNA: TGTGCCATCAGTGAGGACAGGGCCAAGCAGCCCCAGCATTTT; CDR3: CAISEDRAKQPQHF
D: -; V: TRBV10-2; J: TRBJ1-1; size: -; DNA: TGCGCCAGCAGCTTAACAGGGTACAACACTGAAGCTTTCTTT; CDR3: CASSLTGYNTEAFF
D: -; V: TRBV7-9; J: TRBJ2-5; size: -; DNA: TGTGCCAGCAGCTTCCCGACAGTCAAAGAGACCCAGTACTTC; CDR3: CASSFPTVKETQYF
D: -; V: TRBV5-1; J: TRBJ2-7; size: -; DNA: TGCGCCAGCAGCTTGACCGATCCGGAGACTTACGAGCAGTACTTC; CDR3: CASSLTDPETYEQYF
D: TRBD1; V: TRBV6-6; J: TRBJ1-3; size: -; DNA: TGTGCCTGTCAGGGGGCTGGAAACACCATATATTTT; CDR3: CACQGAGNTIYF
D: -; V: TRBV5-1; J: TRBJ2-2; size: -; DNA: TGCGCCAGCAGCTTGCTGGAGTCAAACACCGGGGAGCTGTTTTTT; CDR3: CASSLLESNTGELFF
D: TRBD2; V: TRBV28; J: TRBJ2-1; size: -; DNA: TGTGCCAGCAGCCCGACTAGCGGGAGATCGAATGAGCAGTTCTTC; CDR3: CASSPTSGRSNEQFF
D: -; V: TRBV5-8; J: TRBJ2-7; size: -; DNA: TGTGCCAGCAGCTTGATAGTAACAGGACTGTACTTC; CDR3: CASSLIVTGLYF
D: -; V: TRBV13; J: TRBJ2-3; size: -; DNA: TGTGCCAGCAGCACAAGGACAGGGCGGGGGGATACGCAGTATTTT; CDR3: CASSTRTGRGDTQYF
D: -; V: TRBV9; J: TRBJ2-7; size: -; DNA: TGTGCCAGCAGCGCAGCCAAAGGGGATGGCGAGCAGTACTTC; CDR3: CASSAAKGDGEQYF
D: -; V: TRBV7-2; J: TRBJ2-5; size: -; DNA: TGTGCCAGCAGCTCGAGAAACCTCGGGACTCAGATAAAGACCCAGTACTTC; CDR3: CASSSRNLGTQIKTQYF
D: -; V: TRBV19; J: TRBJ1-3; size: -; DNA: TGTGCCGGCCTCGACAGCTCCTCTGGAAACACCATATATTTT; CDR3: CAGLDSSSGNTIYF
D: TRBD2; V: TRBV13; J: TRBJ2-3; size: -; DNA: TGTGCCAGCAGCCAGCGGGGGGGGAGCACAGATACGCAGTATTTT; CDR3: CASSQRGGSTDTQYF
D: TRBD1; V: TRBV18; J: TRBJ1-5; size: few; DNA: TGTGCCAGCTCACCGATGGGACAGGGCAGTCAGCCCCAGCATTTT; CDR3: CASSPMGQGSQPQHF
D: -; V: TRBV5-1; J: TRBJ2-2; size: -; DNA: TGCGCCAGCAGCTTGGGACAGACCGAAACCGGGGAGCTGTTTTTT; CDR3: CASSLGQTETGELFF
D: -; V: TRBV25-1; J: TRBJ2-5; size: -; DNA: TGTGCCAGTGGGCAGGGGCGAGAGACCCAGTACTTC; CDR3: CASGQGRETQYF
D: TRBD1; V: TRBV5-1; J: TRBJ1-4; size: -; DNA: TGCGCCAGCAGGGGGGACAGGAATAGTGAAAAACTGTTTTTT; CDR3: CASRGDRNSEKLFF
D: -; V: TRBV11-2; J: TRBJ2-1; size: -; DNA: TGTGCCAGCAGCCCCTCCCGGGGGCAGGGCCACAATGAGCAGTTCTTC; CDR3: CASSPSRGQGHNEQFF
D: -; V: TRBV19; J: TRBJ1-1; size: -; DNA: TGTGCCAGTCTACAGGGATCCCTGAACACTGAAGCTTTCTTT; CDR3: CASLQGSLNTEAFF